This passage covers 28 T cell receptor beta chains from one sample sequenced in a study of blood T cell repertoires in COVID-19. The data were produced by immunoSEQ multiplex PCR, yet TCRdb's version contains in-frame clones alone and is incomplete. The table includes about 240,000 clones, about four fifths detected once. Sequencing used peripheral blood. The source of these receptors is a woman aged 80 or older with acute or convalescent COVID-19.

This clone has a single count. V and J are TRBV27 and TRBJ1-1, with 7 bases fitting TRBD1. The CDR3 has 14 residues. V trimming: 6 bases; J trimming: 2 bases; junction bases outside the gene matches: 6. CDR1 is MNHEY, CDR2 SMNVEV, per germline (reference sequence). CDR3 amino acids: CASSRQGSNTEAFF. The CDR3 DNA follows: TGTGCCAGCAGCCGACAGGGATCAAACACTGAAGCTTTCTTT.

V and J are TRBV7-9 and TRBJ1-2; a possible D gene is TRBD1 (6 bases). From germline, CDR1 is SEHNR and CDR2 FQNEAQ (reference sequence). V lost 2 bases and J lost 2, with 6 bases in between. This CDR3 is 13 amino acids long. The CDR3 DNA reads TGTGCCAGCAGCTTACAGGGGAACTATGGCTACACCTTC. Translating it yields CASSLQGNYGYTF.

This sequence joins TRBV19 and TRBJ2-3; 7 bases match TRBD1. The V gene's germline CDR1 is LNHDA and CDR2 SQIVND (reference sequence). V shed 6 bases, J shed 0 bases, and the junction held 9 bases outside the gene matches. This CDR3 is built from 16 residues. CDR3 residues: CASSPYPDRSTDTQYF. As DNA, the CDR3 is TGTGCCAGTAGCCCCTACCCGGACAGGAGCACAGATACGCAGTATTTT. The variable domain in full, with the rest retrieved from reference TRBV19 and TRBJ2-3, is DGGITQSPKYLFRKEGQNVTLSCEQNLNHDAMYWYRQDPGQGLRLIYYSQIVNDFQKGDIAEGYSVSREKKESFPLTVTSAQKNPTAFYLCASSPYPDRSTDTQYFGPGTRLTVL.

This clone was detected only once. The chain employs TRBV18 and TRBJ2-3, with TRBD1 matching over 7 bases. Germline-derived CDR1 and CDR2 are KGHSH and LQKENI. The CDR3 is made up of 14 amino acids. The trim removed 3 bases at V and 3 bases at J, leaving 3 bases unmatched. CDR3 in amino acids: CASSPDRQTDTQYF. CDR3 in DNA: TGTGCCAGCTCACCGGACAGGCAGACAGATACGCAGTATTTT.

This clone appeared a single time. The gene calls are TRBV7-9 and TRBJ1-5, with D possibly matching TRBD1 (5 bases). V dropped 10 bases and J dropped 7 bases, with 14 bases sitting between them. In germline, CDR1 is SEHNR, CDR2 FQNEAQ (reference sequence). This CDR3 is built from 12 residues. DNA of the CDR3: TGTGCCATACAGCAGGGTGGACAGCCCCAGCATTTT. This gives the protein CAIQQGGQPQHF.

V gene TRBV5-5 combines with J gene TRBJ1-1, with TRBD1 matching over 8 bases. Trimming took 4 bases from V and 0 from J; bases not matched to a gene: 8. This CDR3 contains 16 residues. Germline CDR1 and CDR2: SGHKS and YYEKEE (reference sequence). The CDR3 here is CASSPSRDRLNTEAFF. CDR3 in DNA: TGTGCCAGCAGCCCCTCCCGGGACAGGTTGAACACTGAAGCTTTCTTT.

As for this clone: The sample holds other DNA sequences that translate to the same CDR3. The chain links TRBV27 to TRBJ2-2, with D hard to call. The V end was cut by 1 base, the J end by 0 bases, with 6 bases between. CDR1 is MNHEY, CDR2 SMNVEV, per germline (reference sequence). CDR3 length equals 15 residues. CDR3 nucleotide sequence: TGTGCCAGCAGTTTATTCGGAGCGAACACCGGGGAGCTGTTTTTT. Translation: CASSLFGANTGELFF.

This CDR3 reads CTSSQGGGRAYEQYF. CDR3 sequence (DNA): TGCACCAGCAGCCAAGGGGGGGGAAGGGCCTACGAGCAGTACTTC. The rearrangement uses TRBV1 and TRBJ2-7; TRBD2 reflects the table's D call only, with no check against the DNA. TRBV1 is noted as a pseudogene. The CDR3 runs to 15 residues.

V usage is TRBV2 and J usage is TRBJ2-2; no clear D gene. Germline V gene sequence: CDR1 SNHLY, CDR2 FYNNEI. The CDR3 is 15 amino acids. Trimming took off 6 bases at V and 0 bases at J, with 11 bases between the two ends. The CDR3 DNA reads TGTGCCAGCAGGTCCCAGGCCGCGAACACCGGGGAGCTGTTTTTT. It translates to CASRSQAANTGELFF.

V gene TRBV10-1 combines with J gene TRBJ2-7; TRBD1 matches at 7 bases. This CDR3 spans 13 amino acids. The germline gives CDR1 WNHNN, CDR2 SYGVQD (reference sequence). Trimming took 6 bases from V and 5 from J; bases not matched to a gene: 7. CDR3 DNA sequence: TGCGCCAGCAGCGGGGAAGGGGGCGACGAGCAGTACTTC. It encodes CASSGEGGDEQYF.

The CDR3 here is CASSPTRNTEAFF. The CDR3 DNA follows: TGTGCCAGCAGCCCGACACGGAACACTGAAGCTTTCTTT. The V gene is TRBV7-8, the J gene TRBJ1-1, with unresolved D. Deletions cut 5 bases from V and 1 base from J, with 8 bases between. The CDR3 is made up of 13 amino acids. CDR1 and CDR2 from the germline V gene are SGHVS and FQNEAQ.

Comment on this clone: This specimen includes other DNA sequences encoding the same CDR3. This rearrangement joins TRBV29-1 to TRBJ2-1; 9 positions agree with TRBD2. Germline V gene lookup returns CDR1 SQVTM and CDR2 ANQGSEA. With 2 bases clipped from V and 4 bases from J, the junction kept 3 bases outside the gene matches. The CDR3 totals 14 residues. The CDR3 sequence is CSVERLAGYNEQFF. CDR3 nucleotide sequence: TGCAGCGTTGAAAGGCTAGCGGGGTACAATGAGCAGTTCTTC.

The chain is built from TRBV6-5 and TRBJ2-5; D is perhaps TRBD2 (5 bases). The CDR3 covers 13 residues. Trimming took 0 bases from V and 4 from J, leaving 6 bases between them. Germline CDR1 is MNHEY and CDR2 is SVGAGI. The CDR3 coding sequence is TGTGCCAGCAGTTACTCTCGGGGAGAGACCCAGTACTTC. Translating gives CASSYSRGETQYF.

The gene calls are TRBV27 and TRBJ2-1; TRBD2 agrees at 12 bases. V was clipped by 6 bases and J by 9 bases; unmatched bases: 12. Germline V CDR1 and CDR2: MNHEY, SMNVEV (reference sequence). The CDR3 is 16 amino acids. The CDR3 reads CASRLHASGGAIEQFF. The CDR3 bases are TGTGCCAGCAGACTCCACGCTAGCGGGGGGGCAATTGAGCAGTTCTTC.

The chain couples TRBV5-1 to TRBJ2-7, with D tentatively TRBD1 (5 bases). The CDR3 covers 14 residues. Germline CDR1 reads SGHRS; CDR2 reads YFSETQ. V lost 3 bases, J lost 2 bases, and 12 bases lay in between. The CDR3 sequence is CASSSAAGPYEQYF. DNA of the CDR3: TGCGCCAGCAGCTCTGCGGCAGGGCCCTACGAGCAGTACTTC.

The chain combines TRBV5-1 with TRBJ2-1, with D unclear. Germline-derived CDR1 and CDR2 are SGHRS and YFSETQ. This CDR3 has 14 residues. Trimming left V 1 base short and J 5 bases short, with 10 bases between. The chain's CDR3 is CASSLSQHHNEQFF. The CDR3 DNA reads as TGCGCCAGCAGCTTGTCACAGCACCACAATGAGCAGTTCTTC.

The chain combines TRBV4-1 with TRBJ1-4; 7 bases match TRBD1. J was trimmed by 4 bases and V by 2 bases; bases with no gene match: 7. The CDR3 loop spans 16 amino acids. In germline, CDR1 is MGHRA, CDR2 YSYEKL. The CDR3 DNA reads TGCGCCAGCAGCCAATCCCCGGGACAGAGTAATGAAAAACTGTTTTTT. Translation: CASSQSPGQSNEKLFF.

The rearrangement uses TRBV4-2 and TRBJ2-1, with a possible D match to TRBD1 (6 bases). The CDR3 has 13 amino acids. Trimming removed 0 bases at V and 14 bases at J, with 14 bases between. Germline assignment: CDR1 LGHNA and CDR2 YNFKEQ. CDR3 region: CASSQDTDRRKFF. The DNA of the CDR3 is TGTGCCAGCAGCCAAGACACGGACAGACGAAAGTTCTTC.

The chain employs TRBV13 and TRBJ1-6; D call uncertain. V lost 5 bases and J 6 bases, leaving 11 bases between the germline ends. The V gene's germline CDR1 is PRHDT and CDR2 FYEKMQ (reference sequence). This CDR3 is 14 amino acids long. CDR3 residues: CASSRRGLNSPLHF. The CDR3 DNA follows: TGTGCCAGCAGCCGGCGCGGCCTTAATTCACCCCTCCACTTT.

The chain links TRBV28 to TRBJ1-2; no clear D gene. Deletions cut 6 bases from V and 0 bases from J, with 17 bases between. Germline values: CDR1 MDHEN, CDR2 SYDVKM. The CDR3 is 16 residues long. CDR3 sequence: CASSRMGWETNYGYTF. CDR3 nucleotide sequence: TGTGCCAGCAGCCGGATGGGGTGGGAGACTAACTATGGCTACACCTTC.

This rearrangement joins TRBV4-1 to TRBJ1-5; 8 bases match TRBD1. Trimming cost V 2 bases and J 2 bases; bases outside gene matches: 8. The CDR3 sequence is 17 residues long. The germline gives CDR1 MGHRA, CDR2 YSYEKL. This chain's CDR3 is CASSQTGRGQGNQPQHF. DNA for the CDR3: TGCGCCAGCAGCCAAACCGGCAGGGGGCAGGGCAATCAGCCCCAGCATTTT.

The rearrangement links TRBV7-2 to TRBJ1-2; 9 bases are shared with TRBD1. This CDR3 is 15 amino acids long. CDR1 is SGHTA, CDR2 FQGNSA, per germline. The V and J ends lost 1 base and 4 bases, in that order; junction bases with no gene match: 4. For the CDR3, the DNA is TGTGCCAGCAGCTTAGAAGCGGGACAGGGCTATGGCTACACCTTC. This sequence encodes CASSLEAGQGYGYTF.

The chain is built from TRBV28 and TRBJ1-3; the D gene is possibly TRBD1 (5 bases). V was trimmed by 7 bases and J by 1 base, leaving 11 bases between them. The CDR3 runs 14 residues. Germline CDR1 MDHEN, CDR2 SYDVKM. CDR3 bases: TGTGCCAGCATGTCTAGGGGATCTGGAAACACCATATATTTT. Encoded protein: CASMSRGSGNTIYF.

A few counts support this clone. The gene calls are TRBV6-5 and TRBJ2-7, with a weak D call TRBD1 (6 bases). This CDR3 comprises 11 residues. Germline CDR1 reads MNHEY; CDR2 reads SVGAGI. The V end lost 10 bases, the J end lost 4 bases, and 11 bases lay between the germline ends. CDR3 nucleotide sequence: TGTGCCACCAGGGGCTGGTACGAGCAGTACTTC. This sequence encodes CATRGWYEQYF.

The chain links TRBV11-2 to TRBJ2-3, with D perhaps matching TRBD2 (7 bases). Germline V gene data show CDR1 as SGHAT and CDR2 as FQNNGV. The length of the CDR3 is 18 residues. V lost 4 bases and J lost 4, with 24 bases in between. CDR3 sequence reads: CASSSGGQGRRRADTQYF. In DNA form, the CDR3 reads TGTGCCAGCAGCTCCGGGGGGCAGGGTCGGAGGAGGGCAGATACGCAGTATTTT.

In DNA, the CDR3 is TGTGCCAGCAGGCCCGGACAAAACACCGGGGAGCTGTTTTTT. Its translation is CASRPGQNTGELFF. This chain uses TRBV6-6 with TRBJ2-2; D perhaps matches TRBD1 (5 bases). This CDR3 spans 14 amino acids. V dropped 6 bases and J dropped 2 bases, with 10 bases sitting between them. Germline V gene lookup returns CDR1 MNHNY and CDR2 SVGAGI (reference sequence).

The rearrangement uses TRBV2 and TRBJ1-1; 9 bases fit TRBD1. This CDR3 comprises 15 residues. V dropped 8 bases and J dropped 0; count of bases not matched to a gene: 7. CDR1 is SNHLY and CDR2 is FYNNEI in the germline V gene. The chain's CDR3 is CASLRDREMNTEAFF. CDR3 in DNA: TGTGCCAGCCTTCGGGACAGGGAGATGAACACTGAAGCTTTCTTT.

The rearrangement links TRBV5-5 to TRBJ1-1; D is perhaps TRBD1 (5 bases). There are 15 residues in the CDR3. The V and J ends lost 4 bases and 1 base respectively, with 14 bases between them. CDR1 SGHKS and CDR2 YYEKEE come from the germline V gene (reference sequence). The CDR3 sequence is CASSAALTANTEAFF. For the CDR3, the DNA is TGTGCCAGCAGCGCAGCATTGACAGCGAACACTGAAGCTTTCTTT.